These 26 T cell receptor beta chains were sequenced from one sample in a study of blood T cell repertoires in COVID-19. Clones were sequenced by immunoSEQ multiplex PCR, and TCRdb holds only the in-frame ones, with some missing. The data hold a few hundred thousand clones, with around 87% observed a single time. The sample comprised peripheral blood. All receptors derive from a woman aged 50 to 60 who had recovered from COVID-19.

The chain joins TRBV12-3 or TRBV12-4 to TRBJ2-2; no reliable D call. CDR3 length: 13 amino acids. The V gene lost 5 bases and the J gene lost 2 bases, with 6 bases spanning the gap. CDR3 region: CASSTTNTGELFF. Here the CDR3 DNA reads TGTGCCAGCAGTACTACTAACACCGGGGAGCTGTTTTTT.

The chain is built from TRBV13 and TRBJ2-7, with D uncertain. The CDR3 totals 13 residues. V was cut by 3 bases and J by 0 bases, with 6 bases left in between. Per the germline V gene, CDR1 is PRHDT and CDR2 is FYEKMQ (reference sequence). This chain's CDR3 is CASSFLDSYEQYF. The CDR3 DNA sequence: TGTGCCAGCAGCTTCCTAGACTCCTACGAGCAGTACTTC.

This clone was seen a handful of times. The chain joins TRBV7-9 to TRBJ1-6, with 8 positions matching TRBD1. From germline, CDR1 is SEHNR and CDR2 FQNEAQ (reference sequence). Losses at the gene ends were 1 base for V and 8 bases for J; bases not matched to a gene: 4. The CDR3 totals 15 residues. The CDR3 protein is CASSLVQGGDSPLHF. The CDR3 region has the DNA TGTGCCAGCAGCTTAGTACAGGGGGGGGATTCACCCCTCCACTTT.

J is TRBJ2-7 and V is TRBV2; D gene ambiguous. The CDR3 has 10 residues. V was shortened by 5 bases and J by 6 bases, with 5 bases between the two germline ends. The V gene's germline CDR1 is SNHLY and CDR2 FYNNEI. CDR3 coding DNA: TGTGCCAGCAGTACTACCGAGCAGTACTTC. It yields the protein CASSTTEQYF.

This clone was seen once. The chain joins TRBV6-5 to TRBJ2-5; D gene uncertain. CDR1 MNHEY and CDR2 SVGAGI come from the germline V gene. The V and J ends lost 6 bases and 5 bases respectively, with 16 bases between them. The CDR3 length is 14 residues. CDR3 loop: CASRQSHGRETQYF. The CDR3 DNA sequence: TGTGCCAGCAGACAAAGCCATGGGCGCGAGACCCAGTACTTC.

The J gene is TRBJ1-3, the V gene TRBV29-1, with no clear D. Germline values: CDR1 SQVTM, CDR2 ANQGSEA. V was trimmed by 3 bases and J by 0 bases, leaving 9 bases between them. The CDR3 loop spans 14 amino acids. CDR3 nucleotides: TGCAGCGTTGACAGTGCGGGCTCTGGAAACACCATATATTTT. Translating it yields CSVDSAGSGNTIYF.

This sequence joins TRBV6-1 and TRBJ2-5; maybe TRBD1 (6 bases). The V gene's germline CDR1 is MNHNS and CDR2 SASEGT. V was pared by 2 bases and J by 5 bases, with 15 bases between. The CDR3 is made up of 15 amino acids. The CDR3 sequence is CASSESFGTYETQYF. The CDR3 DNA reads TGTGCCAGCAGTGAAAGCTTCGGGACATACGAGACCCAGTACTTC.

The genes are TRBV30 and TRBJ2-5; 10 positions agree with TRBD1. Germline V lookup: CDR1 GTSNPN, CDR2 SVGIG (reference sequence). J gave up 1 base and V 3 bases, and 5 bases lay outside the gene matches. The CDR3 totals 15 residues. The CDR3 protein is CAWSRDRGPQETQYF. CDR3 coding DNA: TGTGCCTGGAGCCGGGACAGGGGTCCCCAAGAGACCCAGTACTTC.

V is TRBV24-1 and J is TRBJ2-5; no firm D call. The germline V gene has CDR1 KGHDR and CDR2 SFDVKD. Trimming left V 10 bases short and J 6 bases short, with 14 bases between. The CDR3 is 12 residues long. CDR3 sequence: CATKWARKTQYF. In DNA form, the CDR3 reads TGTGCCACTAAGTGGGCTCGAAAGACCCAGTACTTC.

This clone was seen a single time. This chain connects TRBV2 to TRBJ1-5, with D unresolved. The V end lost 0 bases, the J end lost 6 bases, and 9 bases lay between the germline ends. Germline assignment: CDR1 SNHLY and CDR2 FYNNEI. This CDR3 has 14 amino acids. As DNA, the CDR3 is TGTGCCAGCAGTGAAGCGCGGAGGACTCAGCCCCAGCATTTT. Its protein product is CASSEARRTQPQHF.

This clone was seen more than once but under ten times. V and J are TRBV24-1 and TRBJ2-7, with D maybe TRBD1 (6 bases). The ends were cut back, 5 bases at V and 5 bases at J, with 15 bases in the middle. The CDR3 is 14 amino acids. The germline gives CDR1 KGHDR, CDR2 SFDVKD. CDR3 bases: TGTGCCACCAGTGCCAAGAGGTACAGGGACGAGCAGTACTTC. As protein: CATSAKRYRDEQYF.

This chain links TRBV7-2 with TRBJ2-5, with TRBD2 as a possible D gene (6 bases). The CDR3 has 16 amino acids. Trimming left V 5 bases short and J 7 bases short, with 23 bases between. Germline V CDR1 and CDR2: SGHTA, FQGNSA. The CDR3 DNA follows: TGTGCCAGCAGCCCAGGACGGCGGGGCGGGTTTGGGACCCAGTACTTC. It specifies CASSPGRRGGFGTQYF.

The CDR3, as DNA: TGTGCCAGCAGCCCTAGGACAGGAATCGATGAGCAGTTCTTC. Residues: CASSPRTGIDEQFF. The chain couples TRBV9 to TRBJ2-1; 7 positions agree with TRBD1. Germline V lookup: CDR1 SGDLS, CDR2 YYNGEE. CDR3 length: 14 amino acids. The ends lost 4 bases at V and 8 bases at J; junction bases unmatched: 9. The variable domain in full, completed from reference TRBV9 and TRBJ2-1, reads DSGVTQTPKHLITATGQRVTLRCSPRSGDLSVYWYQQSLDQGLQFLIQYYNGEERAKGNILERFSAQQFPDLHSELNLSSLELGDSALYFCASSPRTGIDEQFFGPGTRLTVL.

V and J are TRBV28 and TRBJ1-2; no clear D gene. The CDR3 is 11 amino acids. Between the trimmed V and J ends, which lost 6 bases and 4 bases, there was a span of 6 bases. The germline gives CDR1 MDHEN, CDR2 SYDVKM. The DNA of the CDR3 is TGTGCCAGCAGCGTCGGCTATGGCTACACCTTC. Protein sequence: CASSVGYGYTF.

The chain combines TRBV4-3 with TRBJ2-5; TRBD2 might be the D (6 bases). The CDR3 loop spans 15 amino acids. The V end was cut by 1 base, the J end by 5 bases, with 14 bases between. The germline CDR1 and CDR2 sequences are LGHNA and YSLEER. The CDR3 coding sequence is TGCGCCAGCAGCCAAGCGTGGGGGGAAGGGGAGACCCAGTACTTC. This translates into CASSQAWGEGETQYF.

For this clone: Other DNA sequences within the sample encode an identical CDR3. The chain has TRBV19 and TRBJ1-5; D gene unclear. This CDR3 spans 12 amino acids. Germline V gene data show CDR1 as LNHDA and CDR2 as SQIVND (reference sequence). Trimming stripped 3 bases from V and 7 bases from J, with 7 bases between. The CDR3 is CASSMTPQPQHF. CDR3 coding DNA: TGTGCCAGTAGTATGACACCCCAGCCCCAGCATTTT.

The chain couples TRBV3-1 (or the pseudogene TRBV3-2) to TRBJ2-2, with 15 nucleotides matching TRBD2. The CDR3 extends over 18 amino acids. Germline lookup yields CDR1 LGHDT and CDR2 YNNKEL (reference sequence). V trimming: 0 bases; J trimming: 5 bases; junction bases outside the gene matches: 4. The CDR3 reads CASSQDLGLAGGTGELFF. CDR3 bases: TGTGCCAGCAGCCAAGATCTGGGACTAGCGGGGGGAACCGGGGAGCTGTTTTTT.

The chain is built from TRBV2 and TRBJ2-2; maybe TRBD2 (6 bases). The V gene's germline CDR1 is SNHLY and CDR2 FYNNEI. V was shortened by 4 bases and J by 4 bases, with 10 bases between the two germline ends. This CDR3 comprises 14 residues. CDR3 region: CASSVGSGTGELFF. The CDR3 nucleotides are TGTGCCAGCAGTGTCGGGAGCGGCACCGGGGAGCTGTTTTTT.

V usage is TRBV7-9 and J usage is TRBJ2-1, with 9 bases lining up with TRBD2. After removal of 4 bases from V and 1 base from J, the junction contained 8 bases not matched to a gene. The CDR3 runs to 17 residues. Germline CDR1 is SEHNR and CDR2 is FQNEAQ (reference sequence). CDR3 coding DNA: TGTGCCAGCAGCTCTACTCCGGGACTAGCTTCCTACAATGAGCAGTTCTTC. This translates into CASSSTPGLASYNEQFF.

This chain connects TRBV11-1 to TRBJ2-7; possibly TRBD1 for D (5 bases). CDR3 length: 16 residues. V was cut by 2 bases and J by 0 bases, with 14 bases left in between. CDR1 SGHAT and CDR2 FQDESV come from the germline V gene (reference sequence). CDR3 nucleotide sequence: TGTGCCAGCAGCTTATCAGGGCCACTCAACTCCTACGAGCAGTACTTC. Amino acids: CASSLSGPLNSYEQYF.

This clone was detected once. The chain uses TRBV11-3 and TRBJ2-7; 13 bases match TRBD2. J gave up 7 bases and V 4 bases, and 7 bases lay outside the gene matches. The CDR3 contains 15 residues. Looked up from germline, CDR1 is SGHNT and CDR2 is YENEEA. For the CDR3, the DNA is TGTGCCAGCAGCTCGAACGGACTAGCGGGAGCAGAGCAGTACTTC. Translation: CASSSNGLAGAEQYF.

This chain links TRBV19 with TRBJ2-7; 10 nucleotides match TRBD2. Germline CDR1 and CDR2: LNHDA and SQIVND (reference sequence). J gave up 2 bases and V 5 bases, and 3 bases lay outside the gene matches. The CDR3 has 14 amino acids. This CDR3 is CASSPGTSAYEQYF. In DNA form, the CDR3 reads TGTGCCAGTAGTCCCGGGACTAGCGCCTACGAGCAGTACTTC.

CDR3 loop: CASRTILSGMGYEQYF. The DNA for the CDR3 is TGTGCCAGCAGGACCATTCTTAGCGGGATGGGTTACGAGCAGTACTTC. The V gene is TRBV27, the J gene TRBJ2-7, with TRBD2 matching over 8 bases. The junction had 14 bases not matched to a gene; V was cut back by 6 bases and J by 4 bases. Germline CDR1 and CDR2: MNHEY and SMNVEV (reference sequence). CDR3 length equals 16 residues.

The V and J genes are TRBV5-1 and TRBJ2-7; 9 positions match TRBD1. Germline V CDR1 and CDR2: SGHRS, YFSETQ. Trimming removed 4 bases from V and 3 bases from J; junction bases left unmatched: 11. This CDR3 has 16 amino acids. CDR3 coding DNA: TGCGCCAGCAGCCACGGGGGACAGGGAATGATCTACGAGCAGTACTTC. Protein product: CASSHGGQGMIYEQYF.

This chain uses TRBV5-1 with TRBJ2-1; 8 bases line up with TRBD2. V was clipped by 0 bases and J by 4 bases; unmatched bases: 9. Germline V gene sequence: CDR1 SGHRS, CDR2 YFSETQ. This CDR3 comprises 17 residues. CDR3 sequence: CASSLGGLLAEYNEQFF. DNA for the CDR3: TGCGCCAGCAGCTTGGGGGGACTACTAGCGGAGTACAATGAGCAGTTCTTC. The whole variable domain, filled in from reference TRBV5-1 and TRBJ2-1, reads KAGVTQTPRYLIKTRGQQVTLSCSPISGHRSVSWYQQTPGQGLQFLFEYFSETQRNKGNFPGRFSGRQFSNSRSEMNVSTLELGDSALYLCASSLGGLLAEYNEQFFGPGTRLTVL.

This CDR3 reads CASSLNRGNDKNIQYF. The CDR3 DNA reads as TGTGCCAGCAGTTTAAACAGGGGGAACGACAAAAACATTCAGTACTTC. The V call is TRBV28, the J call TRBJ2-4, with 8 bases matching TRBD1. V dropped 2 bases and J dropped 3; count of bases not matched to a gene: 6. In germline, CDR1 is MDHEN, CDR2 SYDVKM. CDR3 length equals 16 residues.